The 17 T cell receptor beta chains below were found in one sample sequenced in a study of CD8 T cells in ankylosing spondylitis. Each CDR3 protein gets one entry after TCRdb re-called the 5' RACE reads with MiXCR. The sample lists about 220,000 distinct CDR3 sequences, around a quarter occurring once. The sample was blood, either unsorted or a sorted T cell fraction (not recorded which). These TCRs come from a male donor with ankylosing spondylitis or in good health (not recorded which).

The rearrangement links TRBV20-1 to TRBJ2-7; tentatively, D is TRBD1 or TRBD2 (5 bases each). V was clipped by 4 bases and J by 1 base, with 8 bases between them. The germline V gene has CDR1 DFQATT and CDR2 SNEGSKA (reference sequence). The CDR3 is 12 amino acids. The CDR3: CSAMGPSYEQYF. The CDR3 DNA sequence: TGCAGTGCTATGGGACCATCCTACGAGCAGTACTTC.

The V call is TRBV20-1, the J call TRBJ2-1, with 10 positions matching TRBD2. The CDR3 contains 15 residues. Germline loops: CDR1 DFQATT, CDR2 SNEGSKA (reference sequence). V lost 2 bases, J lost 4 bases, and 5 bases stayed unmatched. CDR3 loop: CSARKLLAGYNEQFF. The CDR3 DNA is TGCAGTGCTAGAAAGTTACTAGCGGGGTACAATGAGCAGTTCTTC.

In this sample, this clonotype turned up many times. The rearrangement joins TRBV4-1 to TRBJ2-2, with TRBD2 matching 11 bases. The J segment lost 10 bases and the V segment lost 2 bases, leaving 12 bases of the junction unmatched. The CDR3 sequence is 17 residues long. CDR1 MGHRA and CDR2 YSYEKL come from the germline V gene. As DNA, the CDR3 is TGCGCCAGCAGCCAACTAACTAGCGGGAGCTCGGGAGTGGAGCTGTTTTTT. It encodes CASSQLTSGSSGVELFF.

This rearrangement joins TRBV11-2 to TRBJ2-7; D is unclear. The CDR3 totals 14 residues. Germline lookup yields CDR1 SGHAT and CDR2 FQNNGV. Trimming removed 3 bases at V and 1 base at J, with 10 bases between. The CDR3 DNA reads TGTGCCAGCAGCTTTACGGGCCAGTCCTACGAGCAGTACTTC. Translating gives CASSFTGQSYEQYF.

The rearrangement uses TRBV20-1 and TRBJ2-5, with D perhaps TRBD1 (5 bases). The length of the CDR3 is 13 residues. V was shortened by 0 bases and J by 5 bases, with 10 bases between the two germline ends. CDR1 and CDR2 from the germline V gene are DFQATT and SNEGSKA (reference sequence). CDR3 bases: TGCAGTGCTAGAGATCCAGGGTGGGAGACCCAGTACTTC. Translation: CSARDPGWETQYF.

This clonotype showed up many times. CDR3 sequence reads: CASSLIGQNQPQHF. The CDR3 region has the DNA TGTGCCAGCAGTTTAATAGGCCAAAATCAGCCCCAGCATTTT. This chain joins TRBV27 and TRBJ1-5; D is unresolved. CDR3 length: 14 residues. V was clipped by 2 bases and J by 4 bases, with 9 bases between them. Germline-derived CDR1 and CDR2 are MNHEY and SMNVEV (reference sequence).

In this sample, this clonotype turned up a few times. The CDR3 nucleotides read TGCAGCGCCCAGGGCAGCTCTGGAAACACCATATATTTT. Translated, it gives CSAQGSSGNTIYF. This chain connects TRBV29-1 to TRBJ1-3; maybe TRBD1 (5 bases). This CDR3 has 13 residues. Trimming left V 7 bases short and J 0 bases short, with 10 bases between. Looked up from germline, CDR1 is SQVTM and CDR2 is ANQGSEA.

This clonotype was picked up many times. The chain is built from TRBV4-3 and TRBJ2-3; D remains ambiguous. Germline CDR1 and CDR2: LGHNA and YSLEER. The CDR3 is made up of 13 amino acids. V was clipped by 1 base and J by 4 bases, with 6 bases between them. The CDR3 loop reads CASSQGVADTQYF. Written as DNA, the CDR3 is TGCGCCAGCAGCCAAGGAGTCGCAGATACGCAGTATTTT.

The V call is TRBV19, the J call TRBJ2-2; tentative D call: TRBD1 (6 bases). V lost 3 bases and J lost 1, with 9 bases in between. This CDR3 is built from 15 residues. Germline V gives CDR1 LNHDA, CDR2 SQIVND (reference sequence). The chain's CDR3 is CASSMGAMNTGELFF. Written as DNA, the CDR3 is TGTGCCAGTAGTATGGGGGCCATGAACACCGGGGAGCTGTTTTTT. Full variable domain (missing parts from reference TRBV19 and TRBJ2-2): DGGITQSPKYLFRKEGQNVTLSCEQNLNHDAMYWYRQDPGQGLRLIYYSQIVNDFQKGDIAEGYSVSREKKESFPLTVTSAQKNPTAFYLCASSMGAMNTGELFFGEGSRLTVL.

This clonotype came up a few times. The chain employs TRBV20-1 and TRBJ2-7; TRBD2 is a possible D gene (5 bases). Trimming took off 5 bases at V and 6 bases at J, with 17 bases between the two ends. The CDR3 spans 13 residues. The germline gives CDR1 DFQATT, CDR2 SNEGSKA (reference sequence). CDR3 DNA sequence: TGCAGTGCTGGGCTGGAGCGGTGGCTCGAGCAGTACTTC. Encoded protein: CSAGLERWLEQYF.

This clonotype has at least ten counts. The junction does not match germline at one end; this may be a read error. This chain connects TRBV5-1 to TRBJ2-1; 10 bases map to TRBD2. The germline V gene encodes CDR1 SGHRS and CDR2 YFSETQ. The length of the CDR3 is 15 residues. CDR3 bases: TGTGCCAGCAGTTCTAGCGGGGGCTCCTACAATGAGCAGTTCTTC. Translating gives CASSSSGGSYNEQFF. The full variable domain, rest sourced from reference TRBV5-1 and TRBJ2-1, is KAGVTQTPRYLIKTRGQQVTLSCSPISGHRSVSWYQQTPGQGLQFLFEYFSETQRNKGNFPGRFSGRQFSNSRSEMNVSTLELGDSALYLCASSSSGGSYNEQFFGPGTRLTVL.

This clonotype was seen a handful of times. CDR3 nucleotide sequence: TGTGCCGGATCCAGGAAGGACTATGGCTACACCTTC. Protein product: CAGSRKDYGYTF. V and J are TRBV6-6 and TRBJ1-2, with D unclear. V dropped 11 bases and J dropped 3 bases, with 13 bases sitting between them. The germline CDR1 and CDR2 sequences are MNHNY and SVGAGI (reference sequence). This CDR3 spans 12 amino acids.

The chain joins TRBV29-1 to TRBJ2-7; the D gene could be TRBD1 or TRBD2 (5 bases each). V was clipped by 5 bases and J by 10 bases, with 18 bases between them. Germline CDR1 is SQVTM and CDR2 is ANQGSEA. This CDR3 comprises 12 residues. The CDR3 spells CSVPGPQHGQYF. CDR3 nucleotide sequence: TGCAGCGTTCCGGGACCGCAACATGGACAGTACTTC.

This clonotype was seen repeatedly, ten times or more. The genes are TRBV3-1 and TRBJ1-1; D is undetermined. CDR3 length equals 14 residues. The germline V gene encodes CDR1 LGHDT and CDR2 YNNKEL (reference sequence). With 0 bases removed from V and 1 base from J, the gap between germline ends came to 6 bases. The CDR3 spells CASSQDRRNTEAFF. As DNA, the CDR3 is TGTGCCAGCAGCCAAGACAGGAGGAACACTGAAGCTTTCTTT.

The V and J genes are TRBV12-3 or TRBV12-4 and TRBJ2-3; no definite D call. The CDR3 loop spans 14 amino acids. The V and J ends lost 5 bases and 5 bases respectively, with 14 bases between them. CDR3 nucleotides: TGTGCCAGCAGTCTTAGTGTGGTTGGAGATACGCAGTATTTT. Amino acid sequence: CASSLSVVGDTQYF.

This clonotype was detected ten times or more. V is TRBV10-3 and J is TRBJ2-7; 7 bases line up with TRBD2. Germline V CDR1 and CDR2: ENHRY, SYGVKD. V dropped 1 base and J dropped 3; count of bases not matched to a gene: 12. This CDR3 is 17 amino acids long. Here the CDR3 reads CAISEFERSGGGYEQYF. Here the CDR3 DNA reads TGTGCCATCAGTGAGTTTGAGAGGTCGGGAGGAGGCTACGAGCAGTACTTC.

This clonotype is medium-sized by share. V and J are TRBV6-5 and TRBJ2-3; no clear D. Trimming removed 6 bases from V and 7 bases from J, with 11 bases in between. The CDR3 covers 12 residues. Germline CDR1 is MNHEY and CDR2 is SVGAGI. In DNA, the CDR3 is TGTGCCAGCAGAGACCTCATCAATACGCAGTATTTT. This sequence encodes CASRDLINTQYF.